The 25 T cell receptor beta chains presented below share a single source sample, sequenced in a study of T cell changes during pregnancy in multiple sclerosis. Produced via immunoSEQ multiplex PCR; TCRdb's table is partial and in-frame only. Among roughly 42,000 clones listed, roughly nine tenths were seen once. The material was CD4+ T cells from peripheral blood mononuclear cells, obtained before pregnancy. These receptors were obtained from a female donor with multiple sclerosis, enrolled in a pregnancy study.

The CDR3 reads CASSYRGQDTEAFF. Written as DNA, the CDR3 is TGTGCCAGCAGTTACAGGGGGCAGGACACTGAAGCTTTCTTT. This chain joins TRBV6-6 and TRBJ1-1; 7 bases match TRBD1. The V gene's germline CDR1 is MNHNY and CDR2 SVGAGI (reference sequence). This CDR3 contains 14 residues. The ends lost 2 bases at V and 3 bases at J; junction bases unmatched: 3.

The chain links TRBV11-2 to TRBJ2-2; D is possibly TRBD1 (6 bases). V was pared by 1 base and J by 5 bases, with 11 bases between. The germline CDR1 and CDR2 sequences are SGHAT and FQNNGV. This CDR3 is 15 amino acids long. CDR3 coding DNA: TGTGCCAGCAGCTTAGCCGCAGGGGAGACCGGGGAGCTGTTTTTT. It translates to CASSLAAGETGELFF.

This sequence joins TRBV5-6 and TRBJ1-2; 7 bases fit TRBD1. In germline, CDR1 is SGHDT, CDR2 YYEEEE. The ends lost 7 bases at V and 4 bases at J; junction bases unmatched: 10. The CDR3 totals 14 residues. CDR3 protein: CASGVGGGVYGYTF. CDR3 in DNA: TGTGCCAGCGGAGTTGGAGGGGGCGTCTATGGCTACACCTTC.

The V gene is TRBV29-1, the J gene TRBJ2-6; D is undetermined. From germline, CDR1 is SQVTM and CDR2 ANQGSEA. The V end lost 6 bases, the J end lost 2 bases, and 11 bases lay between the germline ends. The CDR3 totals 14 residues. The DNA for the CDR3 is TGCAGCGTATCCCAGGCCCCTGGGGCCAACGTCCTGACTTTC. This gives the protein CSVSQAPGANVLTF.

The chain carries TRBV19 and TRBJ1-2; no firm D call. V was cut by 9 bases and J by 1 base, with 15 bases left in between. CDR1 and CDR2 from the germline V gene are LNHDA and SQIVND (reference sequence). CDR3 length: 14 residues. As DNA, the CDR3 is TGTGCCAGCAGTGGCAGCCGACTTAACTATGGCTACACCTTC. This gives the protein CASSGSRLNYGYTF.

The chain employs TRBV7-8 and TRBJ2-3, with D tentatively TRBD1 (5 bases). CDR1 is SGHVS and CDR2 is FQNEAQ in the germline V gene. V lost 4 bases to trimming and J lost 0 bases, with 14 bases between them. The CDR3 is 16 residues long. This chain's CDR3 is CASSWRQPSSTDTQYF. The DNA of the CDR3 is TGTGCCAGCAGCTGGAGACAGCCGTCTAGCACAGATACGCAGTATTTT.

This sequence joins TRBV29-1 and TRBJ2-7; tentative D call: TRBD2 (5 bases). The CDR3 sequence is 13 residues long. The V gene's germline CDR1 is SQVTM and CDR2 ANQGSEA. V lost 7 bases to trimming and J lost 2 bases, with 15 bases between them. CDR3 loop: CSAGGKLAYEQYF. The CDR3 DNA sequence: TGCAGCGCCGGAGGTAAACTCGCCTACGAGCAGTACTTC.

The J gene is TRBJ2-1, the V gene TRBV6-4, with 8 positions matching TRBD2. The CDR3 runs 15 residues. V lost 6 bases to trimming and J lost 8 bases; unmatched junction nucleotides: 12. Per germline, CDR1 MRHNA and CDR2 SNTAGT. The chain's CDR3 is CASRNTPGLVYEQFF. The CDR3 DNA reads TGTGCCAGCAGAAATACACCGGGACTAGTGTATGAGCAGTTCTTC.

The chain has TRBV5-1 and TRBJ1-6; 8 bases are a match to TRBD1. There are 19 residues in the CDR3. J gave up 3 bases and V 0 bases, and 11 bases lay outside the gene matches. The germline V gene encodes CDR1 SGHRS and CDR2 YFSETQ. For the CDR3, the DNA is TGCGCCAGCAGCTTGGAGGGAGGACAGGGCAGCTTCTATAATTCACCCCTCCACTTT. It specifies CASSLEGGQGSFYNSPLHF.

The genes are TRBV20-1 and TRBJ1-1; D gene unclear. Germline loops: CDR1 DFQATT, CDR2 SNEGSKA (reference sequence). The CDR3 length is 11 residues. V was trimmed by 3 bases and J by 5 bases, leaving 7 bases between them. Here the CDR3 reads CSARKETEAFF. Written as DNA, the CDR3 is TGCAGTGCTAGGAAGGAGACTGAAGCTTTCTTT.

This chain links TRBV4-2 with TRBJ2-2; possibly TRBD1 for D (6 bases). The CDR3 spans 18 residues. V shed 3 bases and J shed 0 bases, with 17 bases lying between them. Germline-derived CDR1 and CDR2 are LGHNA and YNFKEQ. The CDR3 loop is CASSQQGQGRANTGELFF. Written as DNA, the CDR3 is TGTGCCAGCAGCCAGCAAGGTCAGGGGCGCGCGAACACCGGGGAGCTGTTTTTT.

This chain joins TRBV25-1 and TRBJ2-3; maybe TRBD1 (6 bases). The V and J ends lost 5 bases and 2 bases respectively, with 17 bases between them. The CDR3 spans 16 residues. The germline gives CDR1 MGHDK, CDR2 SYGVNS. CDR3 bases: TGTGCCAGCAGTTTTAAGGACAGTAGTTACACAGATACGCAGTATTTT. Encoded protein: CASSFKDSSYTDTQYF.

This chain links TRBV9 with TRBJ2-5; 9 nucleotides align to TRBD2. The V gene end was trimmed by 4 bases and the J gene end by 4 bases; junction bases not matched to a gene: 5. This CDR3 is 14 amino acids long. Germline V gene data show CDR1 as SGDLS and CDR2 as YYNGEE. The DNA for the CDR3 is TGTGCCAGCAGCCCCGGGACTAGCCGAGAGACCCAGTACTTC. This codes for CASSPGTSRETQYF.

The V and J genes are TRBV4-3 and TRBJ1-4, with TRBD1 matching over 9 bases. Germline lookup yields CDR1 LGHNA and CDR2 YSLEER. This CDR3 has 15 amino acids. V lost 5 bases to trimming and J lost 7 bases; unmatched junction nucleotides: 8. The CDR3 loop is CASSARTGGREKLFF. The CDR3 coding sequence is TGCGCCAGCAGCGCCCGAACAGGGGGCCGTGAAAAACTGTTTTTT.

The DNA of the CDR3 is TGTGCCAGCTCACCACTAAAGCCGACTAGAGGTAGCACAGATACGCAGTATTTT. This sequence encodes CASSPLKPTRGSTDTQYF. V is TRBV18 and J is TRBJ2-3; D is perhaps TRBD2 (6 bases). CDR1 is KGHSH, CDR2 LQKENI, per germline. Trimming took 1 base from V and 0 from J, leaving 17 bases between them. The CDR3 is made up of 18 amino acids. The variable domain in full, with the rest retrieved from reference TRBV18 and TRBJ2-3, is NAGVMQNPRHLVRRRGQEARLRCSPMKGHSHVYWYRQLPEEGLKFMVYLQKENIIDESGMPKERFSAEFPKEGPSILRIQQVVRGDSAAYFCASSPLKPTRGSTDTQYFGPGTRLTVL.

The J gene is TRBJ2-3, the V gene TRBV2; TRBD2 might be the D (5 bases). CDR3 size: 13 residues. CDR1 and CDR2 from the germline V gene are SNHLY and FYNNEI. Trimming took off 6 bases at V and 4 bases at J, with 11 bases between the two ends. The CDR3 region is CASREAGPDTQYF. CDR3 in DNA: TGTGCCAGCAGGGAGGCAGGTCCAGATACGCAGTATTTT.

This clone was picked up one time. The genes are TRBV7-3 and TRBJ1-1; D uncertain. The length of the CDR3 is 13 residues. The V end lost 2 bases, the J end lost 4 bases, and 8 bases lay between the germline ends. Per germline, CDR1 SGHTA and CDR2 FQGTGA. The CDR3 here is CASSLHTSTEAFF. The CDR3 DNA is TGTGCCAGCAGCTTACACACCTCCACTGAAGCTTTCTTT.

V usage is TRBV25-1 and J usage is TRBJ2-7; D possibly uses TRBD1 or TRBD2 (7 bases each). The V end was cut by 10 bases, the J end by 1 base, with 14 bases between. Germline V gives CDR1 MGHDK, CDR2 SYGVNS. The CDR3 is 13 residues long. CDR3 DNA sequence: TGTGCCACCAGACAGGGAGGGTCCTACGAGCAGTACTTC. Its translation: CATRQGGSYEQYF.

The gene calls are TRBV18 and TRBJ1-1; tentative D call: TRBD1 (5 bases). Trimming pared 2 bases from V and 1 base from J, leaving 11 bases between. Germline V gene lookup returns CDR1 KGHSH and CDR2 LQKENI. The CDR3 has 15 amino acids. CDR3 protein: CASSPFDRTNTEAFF. The CDR3 DNA follows: TGTGCCAGCTCACCATTCGACAGAACGAACACTGAAGCTTTCTTT.

This chain uses TRBV19 with TRBJ1-1, with TRBD1 matching 8 bases. The CDR3 extends over 15 amino acids. Per germline, CDR1 LNHDA and CDR2 SQIVND (reference sequence). With V trimmed by 7 bases and J by 5 bases, 12 bases remained unmatched. CDR3 nucleotide sequence: TGTGCCAGTACTGGAATCAGGGGGCCGCGGACTGAAGCTTTCTTT. Its protein is CASTGIRGPRTEAFF.

The V call is TRBV6-5, the J call TRBJ2-7, with 8 bases identical to TRBD1. The germline V gene encodes CDR1 MNHEY and CDR2 SVGAGI. With V trimmed by 6 bases and J by 2 bases, 3 bases remained unmatched. The CDR3 sequence is 13 residues long. The CDR3 loop is CASRAGGTYEQYF. In nucleotides, the CDR3 is TGTGCCAGCAGAGCAGGGGGCACCTACGAGCAGTACTTC.

V usage is TRBV11-2 and J usage is TRBJ2-3, with TRBD2 as a possible D gene (7 bases). This CDR3 has 15 amino acids. Germline CDR1 and CDR2: SGHAT and FQNNGV. Deletions cut 3 bases from V and 3 bases from J, with 13 bases between. The DNA of the CDR3 is TGTGCCAGCAGCTTTGGGGGGGCGAGAACAGATACGCAGTATTTT. It yields the protein CASSFGGARTDTQYF.

V and J are TRBV6-1 and TRBJ2-3; 9 bases agree with TRBD2. The J segment lost 4 bases and the V segment lost 1 base, leaving 0 bases of the junction unmatched. Germline CDR1 MNHNS, CDR2 SASEGT. The CDR3 is 14 amino acids. CDR3 region: CASSEGGGADTQYF. The CDR3 DNA reads TGTGCCAGCAGTGAAGGCGGGGGGGCAGATACGCAGTATTTT.

The V and J genes are TRBV5-1 and TRBJ1-2; D gene uncertain. CDR1 and CDR2 (germline): SGHRS, YFSETQ. The CDR3 is made up of 14 amino acids. V lost 4 bases, J lost 2 bases, and 12 bases lay in between. CDR3 region: CASSREVGNYGYTF. CDR3 DNA: TGCGCCAGCAGCAGGGAGGTAGGGAACTATGGCTACACCTTC.

The chain recombines TRBV27 with TRBJ2-1, with 8 nucleotides matching TRBD2. This CDR3 comprises 17 residues. The germline V gene has CDR1 MNHEY and CDR2 SMNVEV (reference sequence). The V and J ends lost 5 bases and 3 bases, in that order; junction bases with no gene match: 12. The DNA for the CDR3 is TGTGCCAGCAGTGCCTTTGACGGGGGGGCTATCTACAATGAGCAGTTCTTC. It translates to CASSAFDGGAIYNEQFF.